Below, 12 T cell receptor beta chains from the same sample are listed, as sequenced in a study of blood T cell repertoires in COVID-19 (dated by TCRdb to about 2020). Library generation was performed with the immunoSEQ multiplex PCR assay. TCRdb holds this immuneACCESS table with in-frame rearrangements only. Some clones are missing; in checked studies, unresolved V genes explain under half, and the rest has no known cause. Recorded for this sample are 250,000 to 350,000 clones; more than 70% of them occurred a single time. 1.6% of the sample is taken by the ten largest. Sequenced: peripheral blood. These receptor sequences come from a woman in her forties or fifties with acute or convalescent COVID-19.

This clone was counted between two and nine times. The V gene is TRBV19, the J gene TRBJ1-4, with 8 nucleotides matching TRBD1. This CDR3 has 14 residues. Germline trimming cut 5 bases from V and 7 bases from J; bases unmatched to any gene: 6. Germline V gives CDR1 LNHDA, CDR2 SQIVND (reference sequence). The CDR3 coding sequence is TGTGCCAGTAGTCGGGGACAGGCGGGTGAAAAACTGTTTTTT. As protein: CASSRGQAGEKLFF. The variable domain in full, with the rest retrieved from reference TRBV19 and TRBJ1-4, is DGGITQSPKYLFRKEGQNVTLSCEQNLNHDAMYWYRQDPGQGLRLIYYSQIVNDFQKGDIAEGYSVSREKKESFPLTVTSAQKNPTAFYLCASSRGQAGEKLFFGSGTQLSVL.

The CDR3 reads CASSSGLAGVYEQYF. Written as DNA, the CDR3 is TGTGCCAGTAGTTCGGGACTAGCGGGAGTCTACGAGCAGTACTTC. The chain combines TRBV19 with TRBJ2-7, with TRBD2 identical over 14 bases. The junction had 3 bases not matched to a gene; V was cut back by 5 bases and J by 3 bases. The CDR3 extends over 15 amino acids. Per the germline V gene, CDR1 is LNHDA and CDR2 is SQIVND (reference sequence).

In this sample, this clone turned up a few times. The J gene is TRBJ1-1, the V gene TRBV30; 7 nucleotides agree with TRBD1. CDR3 length: 11 residues. After removal of 3 bases from V and 11 bases from J, the junction contained 6 bases not matched to a gene. Germline CDR1 is GTSNPN and CDR2 is SVGIG (reference sequence). CDR3 sequence: CAWRWTGEAFF. The CDR3 bases are TGTGCCTGGAGATGGACAGGCGAGGCTTTCTTT.

The chain recombines TRBV20-1 with TRBJ2-7; 10 nucleotides agree with TRBD2. The CDR3 has 16 amino acids. The germline gives CDR1 DFQATT, CDR2 SNEGSKA (reference sequence). Trimming removed 3 bases from V and 0 bases from J; junction bases left unmatched: 8. CDR3 protein: CSASGLAVRSSYEQYF. CDR3 in DNA: TGCAGTGCTAGTGGACTAGCGGTAAGGAGCTCCTACGAGCAGTACTTC.

This clone was counted a single time. This chain links TRBV9 with TRBJ1-2; 8 bases match TRBD1. This CDR3 is built from 13 residues. Germline CDR1 reads SGDLS; CDR2 reads YYNGEE. V dropped 3 bases and J dropped 5; count of bases not matched to a gene: 3. The CDR3 coding sequence is TGTGCCAGCAGCGGACAGGGGCAATATGGCTACACCTTC. Translated, it gives CASSGQGQYGYTF. The variable domain in full, with the rest retrieved from reference TRBV9 and TRBJ1-2, is DSGVTQTPKHLITATGQRVTLRCSPRSGDLSVYWYQQSLDQGLQFLIQYYNGEERAKGNILERFSAQQFPDLHSELNLSSLELGDSALYFCASSGQGQYGYTFGSGTRLTVV.

The rearrangement links TRBV5-1 to TRBJ1-1, with 9 positions matching TRBD1. The CDR3 has 15 amino acids. Germline V gene data show CDR1 as SGHRS and CDR2 as YFSETQ. V dropped 5 bases and J dropped 5; count of bases not matched to a gene: 10. The CDR3 loop is CASRASTGGGTEAFF. The CDR3, as DNA: TGCGCCAGCAGAGCTTCTACAGGGGGCGGGACTGAAGCTTTCTTT.

The chain couples TRBV7-3 to TRBJ2-2; TRBD2 aligns across 12 bases. V shed 5 bases, J shed 5 bases, and the junction held 6 bases outside the gene matches. CDR1 and CDR2 from the germline V gene are SGHTA and FQGTGA. The CDR3 sequence is 16 residues long. The chain's CDR3 is CASSPSGRATTGELFF. The CDR3 nucleotides are TGTGCCAGCAGCCCTAGCGGGAGGGCCACGACCGGGGAGCTGTTTTTT.

The CDR3, as DNA: TGTGCCAGTAGAGGCGGGAACCTTGATTCACCCCTCCACTTT. Its protein product is CASRGGNLDSPLHF. The V and J genes are TRBV19 and TRBJ1-6; D remains ambiguous. CDR3 length: 14 residues. Germline CDR1 LNHDA, CDR2 SQIVND (reference sequence). The V gene lost 6 bases and the J gene lost 8 bases, with 14 bases spanning the gap.

For the CDR3, the DNA is TGTGCCAGCAGTGAAGGACAGGGGGCTAGGGTTACGCAGTATTTT. Its protein product is CASSEGQGARVTQYF. The chain couples TRBV6-1 to TRBJ2-3; 10 bases align to TRBD1. With 1 base clipped from V and 8 bases from J, the junction kept 6 bases outside the gene matches. The CDR3 contains 15 residues. Germline lookup yields CDR1 MNHNS and CDR2 SASEGT.

This rearrangement joins TRBV21-1 to TRBJ2-1; no check of the table's D call, TRBD2, against the DNA was made. TRBV21-1 has pseudogene status. The CDR3 sequence is 18 residues long. Written as DNA, the CDR3 is TGTGCCAGCAGCAAAGAGATAACCTGGCGGGAGGGCCTGGATGAGCAGTTCTTC. It encodes CASSKEITWREGLDEQFF.

The rearrangement links TRBV4-3 to TRBJ1-1, with 7 bases aligning to TRBD1. This CDR3 spans 15 amino acids. V trimming: 0 bases; J trimming: 6 bases; junction bases outside the gene matches: 7. CDR1 and CDR2 (germline): LGHNA, YSLEER. Written as DNA, the CDR3 is TGCGCCAGCAGCCAAGAGAAGGGGGCTAGCGCTGAAGCTTTCTTT. It codes for CASSQEKGASAEAFF.

This clone appeared a few times. The chain joins TRBV12-3 or TRBV12-4 to TRBJ1-2; TRBD1 matches 7 bases. Trimming removed 3 bases from V and 5 bases from J; junction bases left unmatched: 3. CDR3 length: 13 residues. Here the CDR3 DNA reads TGTGCCAGCAGTTTTAACAGGGGTTATGGCTACACCTTC. It specifies CASSFNRGYGYTF.